This paragraph reports one TCR beta chain. It has no known antigen specificity. The input lacks base qualities; no much larger clone sits a single base away. The data stem from a study of T cell responses to AZD1222 COVID-19 vaccine (dated by TCRdb to the early 2020s). Notes on the research overall: AZD1222 recipients given second doses at about 4 weeks or at about 12 weeks were pooled, since spike-specific TCR depth and breadth were not found to differ between the two schedules. Trial participants were enrolled by age into 18-55, 56-69 and 70-plus year subgroups, with roughly 160, 29 and 62 TCR-sequenced participants respectively. TCR sequencing was performed for more than 230 trial participants, of whom around 200 were given two doses of AZD1222 and 26 were given two doses of MenACWY control vaccine. General findings and caveats noted by the study authors: Epitopes outside the regions mutated in the B.1.351 and B.1.1.7 variants were reportedly recognized by nearly half of the unique spike-specific TCRs. The vaccine-associated CD4 TCRs covered the entire spike protein, and the dominant responses fell in regions 160-218 and 743-854. The 56-69-year group was small, and its depth increase did not reach significance, likely because of low power. Participants were mostly white British and included more females than males, and it was suggested by the authors that clonal diversity may have been underestimated. After two AZD1222 doses, both the breadth and the depth of spike-specific TCRs were significantly higher than at day 0 and than in MenACWY recipients. Because no day 14 peak-response samples were available, repertoires were characterized only after the peak T cell response. Conclusions about previously exposed vaccinees were limited because only a handful of AZD1222 recipients were SARS-CoV-2 seropositive at baseline.

The CDR3 regions of human TCRbeta chains were analyzed by immunosequencing. Per the authors' processing: Repertoire TCRs were matched against a reference library of SARS-CoV-2-specific TCRs generated with the MIRA antigen-specificity platform. Breadth meant the fraction of unique TCRs that were SARS-CoV-2-associated, whereas depth meant the fraction of total T cells that were SARS-CoV-2-associated. Using the MIRA data, each spike-specific TCR was mapped to the spike region that the TCR reacts to and placed in a CD4 or CD8 class. Log10-transformed breadth and depth values were compared by one-way ANOVA with Sidak's multiple comparisons tests. TCRdb limited this immuneACCESS table to in-frame rearrangements with V and J called. A share of clones is missing; checked studies link under half to unresolved V genes, and the rest is unexplained. That table furnishes V, J and clone size, whereas the DNA furnished D and trimming. This sample has about 120,000 clones in its table, and about 90% of those were observed once. The ten largest account for roughly 13% of the sample.

The intended sense of this specimen's time point label: baseline before first vaccination. Vaccinee samples were obtained from the UK trials COV001 and COV002, which included a single-blind randomized controlled phase 2/3 trial of AZD1222 (ChAdOx1 nCoV-19) in healthy adults. For TCRbeta chain sequencing, PBMC samples from trial participants were taken at day 0 and at day 28 after the second dose. The TCR originated in an adult in good health. This sample comprised peripheral blood, obtained on day 0 of AZD1222 vaccination.

The DNA sequence is given as TGTGCCAGCAGCCCTCGGACAGGGGGCTATGGCTACACCTTC. This is translated as CASSPRTGGYGYTF. In this chain, TRBV13 is recombined with TRBJ1-2; 10 nucleotides in the junction match TRBD1. According to the germline V gene (reference sequence), CDR1 reads PRHDT and CDR2 reads FYEKMQ. The CDR3 covers 14 residues, taking in both the cysteine and the phenylalanine. Left in the record is the CDR3 DNA by itself, 42 bases read in frame from the first base. V loses 5 bases at its end and J loses 4 bases; junction bases beyond the gene matches: 4.